This T cell receptor beta chain was retrieved from a study of blood T cell repertoires in COVID-19. V dropped 0 bases and J dropped 8; count of bases not matched to a gene: 10. Germline assignment: CDR1 SGHAT and CDR2 FQNNGV. CDR3 length equals 17 residues. This clone has a single count. The data were produced by immunoSEQ multiplex PCR, yet TCRdb's version contains in-frame clones alone and is incomplete. This sample has tens of thousands of clones, with more than 85% found just once. The chain carries TRBV11-2 and TRBJ1-6; 7 bases map to TRBD1. This sequence was found in a man in his fifties or sixties with acute or convalescent COVID-19. The sequenced sample consisted of peripheral blood. CDR3: CASSLDVGAGGDSPLHF. In nucleotides, the CDR3 is TGTGCCAGCAGCTTAGATGTGGGGGCAGGGGGTGATTCACCCCTCCACTTT.